One sample yielded the 27 T cell receptor beta chains listed below, sequenced in a study of blood T cell repertoires in COVID-19. Only in-frame clones appear in the TCRdb table, and some are missing; sequencing was by immunoSEQ multiplex PCR. The sample includes 140,000 to 150,000 clones, 84% of them seen just once. Sequencing was done on a sample of peripheral blood. These receptors were obtained from a human donor in a cohort sampled during active COVID-19.

In nucleotides, the CDR3 is TGTGCCAGCAGTTCCCACCGCGATAGCAATCAGCCCCAGCATTTT. This translates into CASSSHRDSNQPQHF. J is TRBJ1-5 and V is TRBV6-5; no clear D. Between the trimmed V and J ends, which lost 4 bases and 0 bases, there was a span of 10 bases. The germline gives CDR1 MNHEY, CDR2 SVGAGI. CDR3 length: 15 amino acids.

The chain recombines TRBV5-5 with TRBJ1-3; tentative D call: TRBD1 (6 bases). V lost 5 bases, J lost 1 base, and 13 bases lay in between. Germline loops: CDR1 SGHKS, CDR2 YYEKEE (reference sequence). The CDR3 has 15 residues. CDR3 sequence reads: CASSFTGFSGNTIYF. CDR3 nucleotide sequence: TGTGCCAGCAGTTTTACAGGGTTTTCTGGAAACACCATATATTTT.

The V and J genes are TRBV11-2 and TRBJ2-1; 7 bases fit TRBD1. The germline CDR1 and CDR2 sequences are SGHAT and FQNNGV. The CDR3 loop spans 15 amino acids. V lost 5 bases, J lost 5 bases, and 9 bases stayed unmatched. The CDR3 region has the DNA TGTGCCAGCAGCACCATTCGACAGGGTAACAATGAGCAGTTCTTC. Amino acids: CASSTIRQGNNEQFF.

The chain employs TRBV5-1 and TRBJ2-2, with 7 bases identical to TRBD1. The CDR3 runs to 15 residues. The ends lost 5 bases at V and 6 bases at J; junction bases unmatched: 10. Germline-derived CDR1 and CDR2 are SGHRS and YFSETQ. CDR3 sequence (DNA): TGCGCCAGCAGTTCCGGACAGGTGGGGGCCGGGGAGCTGTTTTTT. It codes for CASSSGQVGAGELFF.

In this sample, this clone turned up a few times. V gene TRBV30 combines with J gene TRBJ2-1; TRBD2 aligns across 15 bases. The J segment lost 3 bases and the V segment lost 4 bases, leaving 16 bases of the junction unmatched. Germline CDR1 is GTSNPN and CDR2 is SVGIG (reference sequence). This CDR3 has 20 residues. CDR3 DNA sequence: TGTGCCTGGAAAAAGGGCGCGGGACTAGCGGGGGGCCCACGCTACAATGAGCAGTTCTTC. Residues: CAWKKGAGLAGGPRYNEQFF.

The rearrangement uses TRBV6-2 or TRBV6-3 and TRBJ1-2, with 10 bases matching TRBD1. The germline V gene has CDR1 MNHEY and CDR2 SVGEGT. The ends lost 2 bases at V and 5 bases at J; junction bases unmatched: 5. The CDR3 sequence is 15 residues long. The CDR3 region is CASSYTGTGAYGYTF. CDR3 nucleotide sequence: TGTGCCAGCAGTTACACCGGGACAGGGGCATATGGCTACACCTTC.

In its sample, this clone is large. The chain couples TRBV18 to TRBJ1-2; TRBD1 matches at 9 bases. Germline loops: CDR1 KGHSH, CDR2 LQKENI. J was trimmed by 8 bases and V by 0 bases; bases with no gene match: 7. This CDR3 has 15 residues. The CDR3 nucleotides read TGTGCCAGCTCACCACCACAGGGGGCTTCCATGGGCTACACCTTC. It translates to CASSPPQGASMGYTF.

V and J are TRBV11-3 and TRBJ2-1, with 12 bases lining up with TRBD1. Germline CDR1 SGHNT, CDR2 YENEEA. There are 17 residues in the CDR3. After removal of 1 base from V and 6 bases from J, the junction contained 7 bases not matched to a gene. CDR3 region: CASSLGGTGGAGNEQFF. CDR3 coding DNA: TGTGCCAGCAGCTTAGGGGGGACAGGGGGCGCCGGCAATGAGCAGTTCTTC.

This rearrangement joins TRBV19 to TRBJ2-3, with D possibly matching TRBD1 (8 bases). Per germline, CDR1 LNHDA and CDR2 SQIVND (reference sequence). Trimming removed 6 bases from V and 4 bases from J, with 14 bases in between. The CDR3 covers 14 residues. Here the CDR3 reads CASRNRGGADTQYF. CDR3 DNA: TGTGCCAGTAGAAACAGGGGGGGGGCAGATACGCAGTATTTT.

The J gene is TRBJ1-5, the V gene TRBV10-3; 8 nucleotides agree with TRBD1. V trimming: 3 bases; J trimming: 6 bases; junction bases outside the gene matches: 7. The CDR3 is made up of 15 amino acids. Germline V CDR1 and CDR2: ENHRY, SYGVKD. The CDR3 bases are TGTGCCATCAGTGACTTTGACAGGGGAGGTCAGCCCCAGCATTTT. As protein: CAISDFDRGGQPQHF.

The chain links TRBV9 to TRBJ2-1, with 7 bases lining up with TRBD1. Germline V gives CDR1 SGDLS, CDR2 YYNGEE. Unmatched junction bases numbered 4, after V lost 0 bases and J lost 10 bases. The CDR3 runs to 13 residues. CDR3 region: CASSVEGAREQFF. CDR3 DNA sequence: TGTGCCAGCAGCGTAGAGGGGGCTCGGGAGCAGTTCTTC.

This clone was observed a few times. V usage is TRBV20-1 and J usage is TRBJ2-7, with a weak D call TRBD1 (5 bases). The CDR3 totals 11 residues. Deletions cut 6 bases from V and 7 bases from J, with 13 bases between. Per germline, CDR1 DFQATT and CDR2 SNEGSKA (reference sequence). The DNA of the CDR3 is TGCAGTGCGAGCGCCACAGGAGAGCAGTACTTC. This codes for CSASATGEQYF.

V gene TRBV6-4 combines with J gene TRBJ2-1; 10 nucleotides align to TRBD2. Germline CDR1 and CDR2: MRHNA and SNTAGT. This CDR3 is built from 15 residues. Trimming removed 0 bases from V and 6 bases from J; junction bases left unmatched: 2. Here the CDR3 DNA reads TGTGCCAGCAGTGACTCAAGCGGGGGGGCCAATGAGCAGTTCTTC. Its protein product is CASSDSSGGANEQFF.

CDR3 sequence (DNA): TGTGCCAGCAGTGGACAGGGCTCCCACTATGGCTACACCTTC. This codes for CASSGQGSHYGYTF. The J gene is TRBJ1-2, the V gene TRBV2; 7 bases match TRBD1. V dropped 4 bases and J dropped 3; count of bases not matched to a gene: 5. Looked up from germline, CDR1 is SNHLY and CDR2 is FYNNEI. The CDR3 spans 14 residues. Full variable domain (remainder filled in from reference TRBV2 and TRBJ1-2): EPEVTQTPSHQVTQMGQEVILRCVPISNHLYFYWYRQILGQKVEFLVSFYNNEISEKSEIFDDQFSVERPDGSNFTLKIRSTKLEDSAMYFCASSGQGSHYGYTFGSGTRLTVV.

The chain is built from TRBV30 and TRBJ1-4; TRBD1 agrees at 7 bases. The length of the CDR3 is 14 residues. V trimming: 1 base; J trimming: 7 bases; junction bases outside the gene matches: 6. Germline loops: CDR1 GTSNPN, CDR2 SVGIG (reference sequence). CDR3 bases: TGTGCCTGGAGTGACCGGGACAGTCCTGAAAAACTGTTTTTT. Its translation: CAWSDRDSPEKLFF.

V and J are TRBV6-2 or TRBV6-3 and TRBJ2-3, with 10 bases that match TRBD2. Per germline, CDR1 MNHEY and CDR2 SVGEGT. CDR3 size: 20 residues. V shed 4 bases and J 2 bases; nucleotides not matched to a gene: 18. The CDR3 bases are TGTGCCAGCAGTTGGGGGCTAGCGGGGGTTACATACCCACCCACAGATACGCAGTATTTT. Translation: CASSWGLAGVTYPPTDTQYF.

V and J are TRBV5-1 and TRBJ2-5; possible D gene TRBD2, 6 bases. Germline CDR1 and CDR2: SGHRS and YFSETQ. Trimming cost V 5 bases and J 4 bases, with 9 bases left between them. The CDR3 covers 12 residues. The CDR3 DNA reads as TGCGCCAGCAGTGGAGGGCGAGAGACCCAGTACTTC. This sequence encodes CASSGGRETQYF. Looking up the rest from reference TRBV5-1 and TRBJ2-5 gives the full variable domain: KAGVTQTPRYLIKTRGQQVTLSCSPISGHRSVSWYQQTPGQGLQFLFEYFSETQRNKGNFPGRFSGRQFSNSRSEMNVSTLELGDSALYLCASSGGRETQYFGPGTRLLVL.

The V call is TRBV4-2, the J call TRBJ2-7; 10 positions match TRBD2. Germline V gene lookup returns CDR1 LGHNA and CDR2 YNFKEQ. This CDR3 comprises 16 residues. Unmatched junction bases numbered 9, after V lost 0 bases and J lost 7 bases. Here the CDR3 reads CASSQDRSGGAEEQYF. The CDR3 DNA sequence: TGTGCCAGCAGCCAAGATCGAAGCGGGGGGGCGGAGGAGCAGTACTTC.

The chain uses TRBV14 and TRBJ2-3, with D possibly being TRBD1 (6 bases). The CDR3 is 15 amino acids. Trimming shortened V by 4 bases and J by 4 bases, and 15 bases separated the two germline ends. CDR1 is SGHDN and CDR2 is FVKESK in the germline V gene. The chain's CDR3 is CASSLGTKGADTQYF. The CDR3 DNA follows: TGTGCCAGCAGCCTGGGGACAAAAGGAGCAGATACGCAGTATTTT.

This chain uses TRBV4-3 with TRBJ2-2, with no clear D. Trimming removed 1 base at V and 4 bases at J, with 13 bases between. This CDR3 region has 16 residues. From germline, CDR1 is LGHNA and CDR2 YSLEER. CDR3 loop: CASSQVGTFRTGELFF. CDR3 DNA sequence: TGCGCCAGCAGCCAAGTGGGCACCTTCCGCACCGGGGAGCTGTTTTTT.

This chain connects TRBV18 to TRBJ1-5, with 9 bases matching TRBD1. The CDR3 runs 15 residues. J was trimmed by 7 bases and V by 4 bases; bases with no gene match: 8. Germline-derived CDR1 and CDR2 are KGHSH and LQKENI. The CDR3 here is CASSQTGGGEQPQHF. DNA for the CDR3: TGTGCCAGCTCACAAACAGGGGGCGGGGAGCAGCCCCAGCATTTT.

The chain joins TRBV5-4 to TRBJ2-7, with D possibly being TRBD2 (5 bases). CDR3 size: 15 residues. In germline, CDR1 is SGHNT, CDR2 YYREEE (reference sequence). V lost 4 bases and J 0 bases, leaving 14 bases between the germline ends. The CDR3 reads CASSQGSLSSYEQYF. The CDR3 bases are TGTGCCAGCAGCCAAGGGAGCTTAAGCTCCTACGAGCAGTACTTC.

The V call is TRBV7-9, the J call TRBJ1-1; no reliable D call. The germline V gene encodes CDR1 SEHNR and CDR2 FQNEAQ (reference sequence). Trimming took off 5 bases at V and 0 bases at J, with 10 bases between the two ends. The CDR3 runs 14 residues. The CDR3 bases are TGTGCCAGCAGCCCCTCTAGAATGAACACTGAAGCTTTCTTT. Translated: CASSPSRMNTEAFF.

The genes are TRBV2 and TRBJ1-5, with 8 bases that match TRBD1. The V gene's germline CDR1 is SNHLY and CDR2 FYNNEI. V shed 9 bases and J 2 bases; nucleotides not matched to a gene: 6. The CDR3 loop spans 14 amino acids. DNA of the CDR3: TGTGCCAGTCTTGGACAGGGCGGCAATCAGCCCCAGCATTTT. This codes for CASLGQGGNQPQHF.

The chain is built from TRBV29-1 and TRBJ2-7, with a tentative D call TRBD1 (6 bases). CDR1 is SQVTM, CDR2 ANQGSEA, per germline. Trimming pared 6 bases from V and 0 bases from J, leaving 9 bases between. The CDR3 length is 12 residues. The CDR3: CSVADSSYEQYF. The CDR3 DNA reads TGCAGCGTGGCGGACAGCTCCTACGAGCAGTACTTC.

This rearrangement joins TRBV28 to TRBJ2-7, with TRBD2 as a possible D gene (5 bases). From germline, CDR1 is MDHEN and CDR2 SYDVKM. Trimming removed 5 bases from V and 6 bases from J, with 23 bases in between. The CDR3 consists of 16 residues. The CDR3 DNA sequence: TGTGCCAGCAGTCTTCACGGACCCCGCGGGCCACCCGAGCAGTACTTC. It specifies CASSLHGPRGPPEQYF. Together with reference TRBV28 and TRBJ2-7, the CDR3 gives the full variable domain: DVKVTQSSRYLVKRTGEKVFLECVQDMDHENMFWYRQDPGLGLRLIYFSYDVKMKEKGDIPEGYSVSREKKERFSLILESASTNQTSMYLCASSLHGPRGPPEQYFGPGTRLTVT.

The sample holds one count of this clone. This chain connects TRBV10-3 to TRBJ2-7; TRBD1 agrees at 7 bases. The CDR3 length is 13 residues. Trimming cost V 5 bases and J 2 bases; bases outside gene matches: 3. CDR1 is ENHRY, CDR2 SYGVKD, per germline. The CDR3 protein is CAISQQGPYEQYF. The CDR3 nucleotides are TGTGCCATCAGTCAACAGGGGCCCTACGAGCAGTACTTC.